This TCR beta chain was recovered during a study of cytomegalovirus exposure and HLA in healthy donors. CDR1 and CDR2 from the germline V gene are LGHNT and FRNRAP. Trimming removed 1 base at V and 5 bases at J, with 11 bases between. This CDR3 has 14 amino acids. The assay was immunoSEQ multiplex PCR, and TCRdb's table has in-frame clones only and misses some. The table records 150,000 to 200,000 clones, about 84% of them present only once. The receptor was derived from a woman under 30 in good health and CMV-seronegative. The rearrangement joins TRBV12-5 to TRBJ2-5, with D possibly being TRBD1 (5 bases). Sequencing was carried out using PBMCs. The CDR3 protein is CASGLAGQEETQYF. For the CDR3, the DNA is TGTGCTAGTGGTTTGGCCGGACAAGAGGAGACCCAGTACTTC.